This T cell receptor beta chain was recovered during a study of response to subunit inactivated influenza vaccine. Notes on the study in general: The authors suggested that every seasonal influenza vaccination recruits few new T cells.

Germline V gene sequence: CDR1 DFQATT, CDR2 SNEGSKA (reference sequence). The CDR3 length is 13 residues. V gave up 6 bases and J gave up 2 bases, with 12 bases separating them. In regard to this clonotype: Its specificity is unknown.

TCRdb reanalysed the RT-PCR reads using MiXCR and keeps one entry per CDR3 protein. This sample carries about 650,000 distinct CDR3 sequences, 14% of them seen once, and the ten largest clones take 6.5% to 8%. Sequencing used PBMCs from blood, obtained about 14 days before vaccination. The V and J genes are TRBV20-1 and TRBJ2-3, with D perhaps TRBD1 (5 bases). The receptor comes from a man aged 45-65 years who received an inactivated influenza vaccine. The CDR3 reads CSASKGDTDTQYF. The CDR3 region has the DNA TGCAGTGCCAGCAAAGGGGACACAGATACGCAGTATTTT.